This T cell receptor beta chain was documented in a study of CD8 T cells in Susac syndrome (dated by TCRdb to the late 2010s). About the study as a whole: The study used repertoire sequencing to test whether antigen drove CD8+ T cell activation and differentiation in Susac syndrome. Findings and caveats that apply to the study as a whole: The TCR sequencing and HLA analysis was acknowledged to have included a relatively small number of individuals.

RNA was extracted using the RNeasy kit, and roughly 0.5 to 1 microgram was reverse transcribed with random hexamers. The immunoSEQ multiplex PCR assay, which covers 54 Vbeta and 13 Jbeta segments, was used to amplify TCR beta CDR3 regions. PCR amplification bias was corrected by using a synthetic template baseline for primer optimization and computational correction. Per the source publication's procedure: Reads were assigned to V, D and J genes according to IMGT and analyzed in immunoSEQ Analyzer, with only productive sequences retained. Clonality was computed as one minus Shannon entropy normalized by log2 of the number of productive unique sequences. For each patient and control, public and private clones were evaluated within the 100 most prevalent clones. A clone was defined as Susac-specific if it was absent from the healthy and MS cohorts, from 1052 published viral clones and from other ImmuneACCESS disease sequences. TCRdb's own reprocessing of the public reads used fastp at Q25 and MiXCR and kept productive beta chains. Identical CDR3 protein sequences are pooled into one entry, listed with their most common genes and DNA. The V and J calls here are based on TCRdb, not the publication. The sample data list approximately 230,000 distinct CDR3 sequences, and 85% to 95% of these were observed just once. The ten largest clones capture 0.055% to 0.075% of the sample.

V lost 0 bases and J lost 0 bases; the stretch between them is 14 bases long. The germline V gene (reference sequence) supplies CDR1 LNHNV and CDR2 YYDKDF. The CDR3 goes from the cysteine to the phenylalanine over 18 residues. CDR3 DNA only is kept here, 54 bases in frame from base 1. About this clonotype: This clone's antigen is unknown. No much larger clonotype is one base removed from it; base qualities were not supplied.

Peripheral blood CD8+ and CD4+ T cells from healthy donors, Susac syndrome patients and multiple sclerosis patients were profiled using high-throughput TCR beta sequencing. Multiple sclerosis controls were treatment-naive patients with stable or active relapsing-remitting disease fulfilling revised McDonald criteria. Bulk CD8+ and CD4+ T cells were purified by magnetic negative isolation, while CD8+ TEMRA cells were enriched using FACS. Blood was drawn into EDTA tubes, processed within 24 hours, and PBMCs were isolated by density gradient centrifugation. PBMCs destined for TCR sequencing were cryopreserved in liquid nitrogen and later thawed in a 37 °C water bath. The sorted or isolated CD4+, CD8+ and CD8+ TEMRA cells had a purity of 90% or higher.

The chain is made from TRBV15 and TRBJ2-2; the D gene is perhaps TRBD1 or TRBD2, as each covers 5 bases. What was sequenced was CD4+ T cells from PBMCs. The receptor comes from a human donor with multiple sclerosis. The CDR3 loop reads CATSRDRGRLPNTGELFF. The DNA sequence follows: TGTGCCACCAGCAGAGATCGGGGCAGGTTACCGAACACCGGGGAGCTGTTTTTT.